This TCR beta chain originates from a study of cytomegalovirus exposure and HLA in healthy donors. Study overall: Prior work identified under 130 million unique TCR beta sequences in roughly 180 million T cells. Points from the study as a whole: In a later analysis, a genetic analysis reported fewer productive-TCR N-insertions in an Asian-associated ancestry cluster than the cohort average.

PCR employed 60 Vbeta and 13 Jbeta primers. Clones were sequenced by immunoSEQ multiplex PCR, and TCRdb holds only the in-frame ones, with some missing. The sample records 180,000 or so clones, around 81% being singletons. A remark on this clone: The antigen remains unidentified.

V was pared by 2 bases and J by 2 bases, with 16 bases between. This CDR3 has 15 amino acids. Germline CDR1 reads GTSNPN; CDR2 reads SVGIG (reference sequence). The material sequenced was PBMCs. The clonotype originates from a young woman in good health and CMV-seropositive. The chain carries TRBV30 and TRBJ2-7, with TRBD2 as a possible D gene (5 bases). CDR3 nucleotides: TGTGCCTGGAGTCCCATTAAGGCGGGTCCCTACGAGCAGTACTTC. It yields the protein CAWSPIKAGPYEQYF.